Detailed here is one T cell receptor beta chain. The antigen is unknown. MiXCR, applied by TCRdb to the 5' RACE reads, yields one record per CDR3 protein. This sample has about 600,000 distinct CDR3 sequences, with roughly 21% found just once. The sample belongs to a study of T-cell memory formation after mild COVID-19. Findings and limits, study-wide: Contracting clones from day 15 to 85 had balanced CD4/CD8; later expanders favoured CD4+. Pre-infection memory carried some responding clones, suggesting that cross-reactive memory joined. SARS-CoV-2 specificity was not confirmed for second-wave clones peaking on day 37.

This CDR3 is built from 14 residues. The germline V gene has CDR1 MNHEY and CDR2 SVGEGT. J was trimmed by 7 bases and V by 6 bases; bases with no gene match: 9. The sample comprised PBMCs or a T cell subset sorted from them (not recorded which). The clonotype comes from an adult woman who had mild COVID-19 (a few samples of this study predate the infection). Cell type and time point are not known. This chain connects TRBV6-2 or TRBV6-3 to TRBJ2-1; 7 bases are shared with TRBD2. CDR3 in amino acids: CASSRDYASNEQFF. The CDR3 nucleotides read TGTGCCAGCAGCCGGGACTACGCGTCGAATGAGCAGTTCTTC.